This T cell receptor beta chain was retrieved from a study of CD8 T cells in ankylosing spondylitis. A single record per CDR3 protein comes from TCRdb applying MiXCR to the 5' RACE reads. This sample carries about 300,000 distinct CDR3 sequences, around a tenth of them seen once, and the ten largest clones take roughly a tenth. This clonotype was picked up many times. The V and J ends lost 5 bases and 2 bases, in that order; junction bases with no gene match: 23. Per germline, CDR1 DFQATT and CDR2 SNEGSKA (reference sequence). This CDR3 spans 21 amino acids. The V call is TRBV20-1, the J call TRBJ2-3, with 12 bases matching TRBD2. The specimen was blood, either unsorted or a sorted T cell fraction (not recorded which). The origin of this receptor is a female donor with ankylosing spondylitis or in good health (not recorded which). The CDR3 region has the DNA TGCAGTGCTTCCCAAGGATTTGGGACTAGCGGGTTCCTCTTGAACACAGATACGCAGTATTTT. It is translated as CSASQGFGTSGFLLNTDTQYF.